These 9 T cell receptor beta chains share one sample of origin, sequenced in a study of shared clonotypes between healthy human individuals (dated by TCRdb to about 2020). The library was generated by the immunoSEQ multiplex PCR assay. TCRdb took this table from immuneACCESS and kept in-frame rearrangements with V and J called. Such tables lack part of the clones; where checked against another copy, unresolved V genes explain under half of the gap, and the rest is unexplained. A total of about 2.3 million clones appear in this sample, 90% to 95% of them only once. The ten largest clones add up to 0.39% of the sample. The specimen was naive CD4+ T cells from PBMCs. The cell subset or site label, read with the paper, signifies: CD45RA+ positively selected. The source is a man aged 18-30 years in good health. Some clones in this sample may be carry-over from other donors' samples.

This sequence joins TRBV2 and TRBJ2-6; D possibly corresponds to TRBD2 (6 bases). Trimming removed 1 base at V and 4 bases at J, with 11 bases between. CDR1 is SNHLY, CDR2 FYNNEI, per germline. This CDR3 is 16 amino acids long. The CDR3 DNA is TGTGCCAGCAGTGAAGGACGGGAGAGAGGGGCCAACGTCCTGACTTTC. Its protein product is CASSEGRERGANVLTF. Based on the CDR3 plus reference TRBV2 and TRBJ2-6, the full variable domain is EPEVTQTPSHQVTQMGQEVILRCVPISNHLYFYWYRQILGQKVEFLVSFYNNEISEKSEIFDDQFSVERPDGSNFTLKIRSTKLEDSAMYFCASSEGRERGANVLTFGAGSRLTVL.

This clone was picked up one time. The sample holds other DNA sequences that translate to the same CDR3. CDR3: CASSRDRGYEQYF. CDR3 sequence (DNA): TGTGCCAGCAGTCGGGACAGGGGATACGAGCAGTACTTC. The chain links TRBV2 to TRBJ2-7; 10 nucleotides align to TRBD1. Germline CDR1 reads SNHLY; CDR2 reads FYNNEI. The CDR3 is made up of 13 amino acids. With V trimmed by 5 bases and J by 4 bases, 2 bases remained unmatched.

The chain recombines TRBV19 with TRBJ2-5, with 8 bases fitting TRBD1. V lost 1 base to trimming and J lost 2 bases; unmatched junction nucleotides: 6. The CDR3 loop spans 16 amino acids. Germline lookup yields CDR1 LNHDA and CDR2 SQIVND (reference sequence). The CDR3 is CASSIVQGAKQETQYF. The CDR3 coding sequence is TGTGCCAGTAGTATAGTTCAGGGGGCCAAACAAGAGACCCAGTACTTC.

V is TRBV11-2 and J is TRBJ1-2; D gene uncertain. This CDR3 is 16 amino acids long. Germline CDR1 and CDR2: SGHAT and FQNNGV. Trimming took off 2 bases at V and 3 bases at J, with 16 bases between the two ends. The CDR3 nucleotides read TGTGCCAGCAGCTTAATTTTCTCAACAGACTACTATGGCTACACCTTC. Translating it yields CASSLIFSTDYYGYTF.

The chain has TRBV7-9 and TRBJ2-5; the match to TRBD1 covers 10 bases. V lost 7 bases to trimming and J lost 5 bases; unmatched junction nucleotides: 13. The germline V gene encodes CDR1 SEHNR and CDR2 FQNEAQ (reference sequence). CDR3 length: 16 amino acids. CDR3: CASTTTADRGIETQYF. The CDR3 nucleotides read TGTGCCAGCACCACGACGGCGGACAGGGGGATTGAGACCCAGTACTTC.

The V and J genes are TRBV7-9 and TRBJ1-1, with D maybe TRBD1 (5 bases). Deletions cut 4 bases from V and 1 base from J, with 13 bases between. This CDR3 contains 15 residues. The germline gives CDR1 SEHNR, CDR2 FQNEAQ (reference sequence). The CDR3 region has the DNA TGTGCCAGCAGCTATCTATCGGGGCGGAACACTGAAGCTTTCTTT. Protein product: CASSYLSGRNTEAFF.

This chain joins TRBV5-1 and TRBJ2-7; 9 nucleotides align to TRBD1. This CDR3 is 12 amino acids long. From germline, CDR1 is SGHRS and CDR2 YFSETQ. J was trimmed by 2 bases and V by 8 bases; bases with no gene match: 2. CDR3 bases: TGCGCCAGTGGGGACAGGGCCTACGAGCAGTACTTC. Amino acids: CASGDRAYEQYF. Using reference TRBV5-1 and TRBJ2-7 for the parts outside the CDR3, the full variable domain is KAGVTQTPRYLIKTRGQQVTLSCSPISGHRSVSWYQQTPGQGLQFLFEYFSETQRNKGNFPGRFSGRQFSNSRSEMNVSTLELGDSALYLCASGDRAYEQYFGPGTRLTVT.

About this clone itself: The sample carries other DNA sequences with the same CDR3. This chain joins TRBV5-1 and TRBJ1-4, with TRBD1 matching 10 bases. The germline V gene encodes CDR1 SGHRS and CDR2 YFSETQ. V lost 2 bases to trimming and J lost 7 bases; unmatched junction nucleotides: 5. The CDR3 sequence is 15 residues long. This CDR3 reads CASSLPGQGSEKLFF. In DNA form, the CDR3 reads TGCGCCAGCAGCTTACCGGGACAGGGGAGTGAAAAACTGTTTTTT. The variable domain in full, completed from reference TRBV5-1 and TRBJ1-4, reads KAGVTQTPRYLIKTRGQQVTLSCSPISGHRSVSWYQQTPGQGLQFLFEYFSETQRNKGNFPGRFSGRQFSNSRSEMNVSTLELGDSALYLCASSLPGQGSEKLFFGSGTQLSVL.

This rearrangement joins TRBV7-2 to TRBJ2-1; D is undetermined. The V and J ends lost 1 base and 4 bases respectively, with 11 bases between them. Germline CDR1 and CDR2: SGHTA and FQGNSA. This CDR3 contains 15 residues. CDR3 protein: CASSLGALEYNEQFF. CDR3 DNA sequence: TGTGCCAGCAGCTTAGGGGCCCTAGAGTACAATGAGCAGTTCTTC.